In this sample, the clone carrying this T cell receptor (beta chain) turned up once. This sample was included in a study of T cell responses to AZD1222 COVID-19 vaccine. This table comes from immunoSEQ multiplex PCR, and its TCRdb copy is limited to in-frame clones, with some not included. The sample holds some 110,000 clones, 75% to 90% seen once. This specimen was peripheral blood, taken 28 days after the second AZD1222 dose. This sequence was found in an adult who received the AZD1222 COVID-19 vaccine.

The CDR3 region is CASSLGQGYSTDTQYF. The DNA for the CDR3 is TGTGCCAGCAGTTTAGGGCAGGGCTATAGCACAGATACGCAGTATTTT. This sequence joins TRBV28 and TRBJ2-3, with D possibly TRBD1 on 5 matching bases. Trimming cost V 2 bases and J 0 bases, with 12 bases left between them. Germline-derived CDR1 and CDR2 are MDHEN and SYDVKM. The CDR3 loop spans 16 amino acids.